The sequence of this T cell receptor beta chain was determined in a study of blood T cells in healthy people across ages. This clonotype showed up many times. V lost 1 base and J 7 bases, leaving 14 bases between the germline ends. The CDR3 covers 13 residues. Looked up from germline, CDR1 is DFQATT and CDR2 is SNEGSKA (reference sequence). Together with a sample-barcoded 5' primer, a J-beta primer mix was included in a second PCR lasting roughly 6 to 12 cycles. TCRdb reprocessed the 5' RACE reads via MiXCR and lists one record per CDR3 protein. This table holds 650,000 to 800,000 distinct CDR3 sequences, approximately 48% found once.

The sample comprised blood. This chain uses TRBV20-1 with TRBJ2-7; D uncertain. The source of this sequence is a man in his 60s in good health. Here the CDR3 reads CSARAVFSWEQYF. The CDR3 nucleotides read TGCAGTGCTAGAGCCGTCTTTAGCTGGGAGCAGTACTTC.